Listed below are T cell receptor beta chains from one sample, sequenced in a study of patients and donors after allogeneic stem cell transplantation. TCRdb itself ran the RT-PCR reads through MiXCR, one entry per CDR3 protein. The sample shows roughly 230,000 distinct CDR3 sequences, roughly 13% of them seen only once. Sequencing was carried out using blood, either unsorted or a sorted T cell fraction (not recorded which). The receptors originated from a human donor who was either an allogeneic HSCT recipient or a stem cell or donor lymphocyte infusion donor (not recorded which). It is not recorded whose cells these are; they may come from a transplant donor. Each CDR3 is given with its conserved first and last residue. A row's size may be missing; if present it is once, few, many or a size class.

len,abundance,v_gene,CDR3aa
14,NA,TRBV5-4,CASSLRGAQETQYF
14,NA,TRBV20-1,CSARIGKMNTEAFF
18,once,TRBV6-2/TRBV6-3,CASSYALGSSAFTGELFF
12,few,TRBV10-3,CAIGETSYEQYF
11,few,TRBV20-1,CSAGHTHGYTF
15,many,TRBV6-1,CASMWGQGGGQPQHF
14,few,TRBV5-1,CASSRTGSDSPLHF
13,NA,TRBV12-3/TRBV12-4,CASSSGFNQPQHF
13,NA,TRBV6-6,CASRARGEEKLFF
15,few,TRBV2,CASSERGTVGDTQYF
15,NA,TRBV12-5,CASGAGATPWTEAFF
12,many,TRBV30,CAWSVSPDTQYF